Given below is one T cell receptor beta chain in context. The target antigen is unknown. Cells stained for CD3, CD4, CD8, CD45RA and CD27 were sorted into four subsets. The data were obtained in a study of naive and memory T cell subsets. Study-wide findings and caveats: No ground truth validated the naive and memory repertoire findings.

The CDR3 is 14 amino acids. V lost 4 bases and J 4 bases, leaving 13 bases between the germline ends. Germline values: CDR1 MNHEY, CDR2 SMNVEV (reference sequence). Two oligonucleotides, mixed equimolar, formed the beta constant-region primer covering TRBC1 and TRBC2. TCRdb passed the UMI-ligation and nested PCR reads through MiXCR, listing each CDR3 protein once. This sample carries under 40,000 distinct CDR3 sequences, about an eighth of them seen once, and the ten largest clones take around 20%. The clonotype originates from a human donor in good health. The chain employs TRBV27 and TRBJ1-2; no clear D. Sequencing was performed on effector memory CD4+ T cells from blood. As to subset: effector memory, CD45RA- CD27-. This CDR3 reads CASSSPTASYGYTF. CDR3 nucleotides: TGTGCCAGCAGTTCCCCAACTGCTTCCTATGGCTACACCTTC.